This T cell receptor (beta chain) comes out of a study of Graves' ophthalmopathy and Graves' hyperthyroidism. The CDR3 contains 15 residues. Germline loops: CDR1 MNHEY, CDR2 SVGEGT. Trimming took off 10 bases at V and 1 base at J, with 19 bases between the two ends. RNA served as the template for amplifying TCR beta CDR3 regions. Second-round multiplex PCR came after a first-round RT-PCR that employed HTBI primers. TCRdb fed the multiplex PCR reads into MiXCR, producing one record per CDR3 protein. In the table there are 150,000 or so distinct CDR3 sequences, 30% to 45% of which are singletons. Sequenced material: peripheral blood. The receptor comes from a woman between 35 and 50 years old with Graves' ophthalmopathy. The chain has TRBV6-2 or TRBV6-3 and TRBJ2-5; possibly TRBD2 for D (7 bases). The CDR3 sequence is CATTAGGGIQETQYF. The DNA of the CDR3 is TGTGCCACTACGGCCGGCGGGGGCATCCAAGAGACCCAGTACTTC.